These T cell receptor beta chains were read from a single sample in a study of cytomegalovirus exposure and HLA in healthy donors. Repertoires were generated with immunoSEQ multiplex PCR, while TCRdb's copy carries only in-frame clones and drops some. Of 120,000 or so clones in the sample, around three quarters were seen once. Sequenced input: PBMCs. The receptor source for this set is a young woman in good health and CMV-seronegative. The CDR3 runs from the conserved cysteine through the conserved F or W. Each record gives: V gene, D gene, J gene, clone size, CDR3 protein, CDR3 DNA. D genes are given only for firm matches. Rows give clone size only sometimes, using once, few, many, or a class for an expanded clone.

v_call: TRBV6-6
d_call: -
j_call: TRBJ1-4
clone_size: -
cdr3_aa: CASSFSQGIIEKLFF
cdr3_nt: TGTGCCAGCAGTTTTTCACAGGGAATTATTGAAAAACTGTTTTTT

v_call: TRBV27
d_call: -
j_call: TRBJ1-1
clone_size: -
cdr3_aa: CASSFMEGTEAFF
cdr3_nt: TGTGCCAGCAGTTTTATGGAGGGCACTGAAGCTTTCTTT

v_call: TRBV4-3
d_call: -
j_call: TRBJ2-5
clone_size: once
cdr3_aa: CASSPRDRGRETQYF
cdr3_nt: TGCGCCAGCAGTCCAAGAGACCGTGGGAGAGAGACCCAGTACTTC

v_call: TRBV5-1
d_call: -
j_call: TRBJ1-1
clone_size: -
cdr3_aa: CASSLAVNTEAFF
cdr3_nt: TGCGCCAGCAGCTTAGCGGTGAACACTGAAGCTTTCTTT

v_call: TRBV7-3
d_call: TRBD2
j_call: TRBJ2-2
clone_size: -
cdr3_aa: CASSPAGGTGELFF
cdr3_nt: TGTGCCAGCAGCCCCGCCGGGGGGACCGGGGAGCTGTTTTTT

v_call: TRBV7-2
d_call: TRBD2
j_call: TRBJ2-2
clone_size: -
cdr3_aa: CASSETSGSSTGELFF
cdr3_nt: TGTGCCAGCAGCGAGACTAGCGGGAGTTCCACCGGGGAGCTGTTTTTT

v_call: TRBV5-1
d_call: -
j_call: TRBJ2-7
clone_size: -
cdr3_aa: CASSLANIRETYEQYF
cdr3_nt: TGCGCCAGCAGCTTGGCCAACATCAGGGAAACCTACGAGCAGTACTTC

v_call: TRBV27
d_call: -
j_call: TRBJ2-7
clone_size: -
cdr3_aa: CASSIDIAYEQYF
cdr3_nt: TGTGCCAGCAGTATTGACATAGCCTACGAGCAGTACTTC

v_call: TRBV7-3
d_call: -
j_call: TRBJ2-7
clone_size: -
cdr3_aa: CASSPTTSGYEQYF
cdr3_nt: TGTGCCAGCAGCCCCACGACTAGTGGCTACGAGCAGTACTTC

v_call: TRBV5-4
d_call: -
j_call: TRBJ2-2
clone_size: -
cdr3_aa: CASSRPGVTNTGELFF
cdr3_nt: TGTGCCAGCAGCCGGCCCGGGGTCACGAACACCGGGGAGCTGTTTTTT

v_call: TRBV5-1
d_call: -
j_call: TRBJ2-5
clone_size: few
cdr3_aa: CASSSSGTQQETQYF
cdr3_nt: TGCGCCAGCAGCTCTTCCGGGACACAACAAGAGACCCAGTACTTC

v_call: TRBV6-4
d_call: -
j_call: TRBJ1-5
clone_size: -
cdr3_aa: CASSVEWGNNQPQHF
cdr3_nt: TGTGCCAGCAGTGTCGAGTGGGGCAACAATCAGCCCCAGCATTTT

v_call: TRBV2
d_call: -
j_call: TRBJ2-1
clone_size: -
cdr3_aa: CASSDAGLGNEQFF
cdr3_nt: TGTGCCAGCAGTGACGCGGGATTGGGCAATGAGCAGTTCTTC

v_call: TRBV28
d_call: -
j_call: TRBJ2-7
clone_size: -
cdr3_aa: CASSSGGVTGNEQYF
cdr3_nt: TGTGCCAGCAGTTCCGGAGGGGTTACTGGGAACGAGCAGTACTTC

v_call: TRBV2
d_call: TRBD1
j_call: TRBJ2-7
clone_size: few
cdr3_aa: CASSDRGAGYEQYF
cdr3_nt: TGTGCCAGCAGCGACAGGGGGGCTGGCTACGAGCAGTACTTC

v_call: TRBV6-7
d_call: TRBD1
j_call: TRBJ1-5
clone_size: -
cdr3_aa: CASSLGTGPNQPQHF
cdr3_nt: TGTGCCAGCAGCCTCGGGACAGGACCTAATCAGCCCCAGCATTTT

v_call: TRBV10-2
d_call: TRBD2
j_call: TRBJ2-5
clone_size: -
cdr3_aa: CASSDLAGGGETQYF
cdr3_nt: TGCGCCAGCAGTGACTTAGCGGGAGGGGGGGAGACCCAGTACTTC